The sequence of this T cell receptor beta chain was determined in a study of lymphopenia after photon versus proton radiotherapy. The method was immunoSEQ multiplex PCR; TCRdb's version includes in-frame clones alone and lacks a portion of them. The table records under 65,000 clones, roughly 80% of them present only once. Study observations and caveats: Only patients who died were analyzed for survival; proton advantage is unproven. In patients who died, overall survival fell as post-nadir TCR diversity dropped more. Photon-treated patients lost naive T cells and TCR diversity; proton-treated stayed stable. After lymphocyte nadir, photon-treated repertoires showed oligoclonal expansion, especially CD8+ Temra.

Note on this clone: The antigen is undetermined.

V lost 5 bases to trimming and J lost 4 bases; unmatched junction nucleotides: 17. The CDR3 sequence is 18 residues long. Germline values: CDR1 LNHDA, CDR2 SQIVND (reference sequence). Here the sequenced sample was peripheral blood, taken from a patient treated with proton-based radiotherapy. This chain links TRBV19 with TRBJ2-1, with 7 nucleotides matching TRBD2. The sequence was obtained from a man in his 60s with pancreatic cancer. The CDR3, as DNA: TGTGCCAGTAGTCCTCTAGCGGAGTCGAGGGGAGGTTACAATGAGCAGTTCTTC. This translates into CASSPLAESRGGYNEQFF. The variable domain in full, with the rest retrieved from reference TRBV19 and TRBJ2-1, is DGGITQSPKYLFRKEGQNVTLSCEQNLNHDAMYWYRQDPGQGLRLIYYSQIVNDFQKGDIAEGYSVSREKKESFPLTVTSAQKNPTAFYLCASSPLAESRGGYNEQFFGPGTRLTVL.